This T cell receptor (beta chain) was sequenced during a study of T cell repertoires in cytomegalovirus infection. As for the study in general: CMV infection together with matching HLA type was indicated by public TCR beta signatures.

CDR3 length: 16 amino acids. V shed 4 bases and J shed 0 bases, with 13 bases lying between them. Germline V gene sequence: CDR1 LGHNA, CDR2 YNFKEQ. Study-wide points: Totalled public TCR beta family frequency picked out people who carried CMV plus the relevant HLA.

With respect to this clonotype: No antigen is known for it.

TCRdb itself ran the reads through MiXCR, one entry per CDR3 protein. This sample yields some 180,000 distinct CDR3 sequences, of which 17% are seen a single time; under 30% belongs to the top ten. This receptor was taken from a human donor in good health (CMV status not recorded). Some clones in this sample may be carry-over from other donors' samples. The chain couples TRBV4-2 to TRBJ2-1; tentatively, D is TRBD1 (5 bases). The sample consisted of CD8+ T cells from PBMCs. The CDR3 DNA follows: TGTGCCAGCAGCCGAGGAACAGGCAGCTCCTACAATGAGCAGTTCTTC. Translation: CASSRGTGSSYNEQFF.